Each of the 10 T cell receptor beta chains below was sequenced from the same sample in a study of T-cell reconstitution after alpha-beta-depleted transplantation in children. Unique molecular identifiers were incorporated during preparation of the TCRbeta library. TCRdb passed the PCR reads through MiXCR, listing each CDR3 protein once. The sample has a few hundred thousand distinct CDR3 sequences; about a tenth are singletons. Sequenced material: PBMCs, taken before TCRalphabeta/CD19-depleted stem cell transplant. The receptors originated from a boy under two years old with acute myeloid leukemia, due to receive a stem cell transplant.

This clonotype was counted ten times or more. The CDR3 nucleotides read TGCGCCAGCAGCCAAAGCGGGAGAGCGTACAATGAGCAGTTCTTC. Amino acids: CASSQSGRAYNEQFF. The chain couples TRBV4-3 to TRBJ2-1; 8 bases are shared with TRBD2. V was pared by 2 bases and J by 4 bases, with 4 bases of the junction left unmatched. The CDR3 length is 15 residues. Germline assignment: CDR1 LGHNA and CDR2 YSLEER.

This clonotype was seen repeatedly, ten times or more. This chain uses TRBV9 with TRBJ2-1; no clear D. Germline V gives CDR1 SGDLS, CDR2 YYNGEE. Deletions cut 4 bases from V and 10 bases from J, with 12 bases between. There are 12 residues in the CDR3. CDR3 sequence reads: CASSPASGEQFF. The CDR3 DNA reads as TGTGCCAGCAGCCCCGCCTCCGGAGAGCAGTTCTTC.

This chain connects TRBV30 to TRBJ2-2; 8 nucleotides align to TRBD1. The junction had 8 bases not matched to a gene; V was cut back by 4 bases and J by 4 bases. The CDR3 contains 15 residues. From germline, CDR1 is GTSNPN and CDR2 SVGIG (reference sequence). CDR3 in amino acids: CAWTTDRVATGELFF. The CDR3 DNA follows: TGTGCCTGGACCACGGACAGGGTGGCCACCGGGGAGCTGTTTTTT. The variable domain in full, with the rest retrieved from reference TRBV30 and TRBJ2-2, is SQTIHQWPATLVQPVGSPLSLECTVEGTSNPNLYWYRQAAGRGLQLLFYSVGIGQISSEVPQNLSASRPQDRQFILSSKKLLLSDSGFYLCAWTTDRVATGELFFGEGSRLTVL.

This clonotype showed up many times. The V call is TRBV4-3, the J call TRBJ2-6; 11 bases line up with TRBD1. The CDR3 totals 16 residues. The J segment lost 2 bases and the V segment lost 8 bases, leaving 5 bases of the junction unmatched. The germline V gene encodes CDR1 LGHNA and CDR2 YSLEER. Written as DNA, the CDR3 is TGCGCCAGCGGACAGGGGGCTTCACCTGGGGCCAACGTCCTGACTTTC. Protein: CASGQGASPGANVLTF.

This clonotype came up a few times. The J gene is TRBJ2-7, the V gene TRBV5-1, with unresolved D. Looked up from germline, CDR1 is SGHRS and CDR2 is YFSETQ. Trimming removed 4 bases at V and 0 bases at J, with 17 bases between. This CDR3 has 16 residues. The CDR3 reads CASSGTQHRSSYEQYF. The CDR3 nucleotides are TGCGCCAGCAGCGGAACTCAGCACCGGAGCTCCTACGAGCAGTACTTC.

This chain links TRBV5-1 with TRBJ1-4; D is possibly TRBD1 (5 bases). There are 13 residues in the CDR3. Trimming left V 5 bases short and J 3 bases short, with 8 bases between. Germline V gene sequence: CDR1 SGHRS, CDR2 YFSETQ. This CDR3 reads CASRGGANEKLFF. In DNA, the CDR3 is TGCGCCAGCAGAGGAGGGGCTAATGAAAAACTGTTTTTT.

This clonotype was counted at least ten times. The rearrangement links TRBV29-1 to TRBJ1-1; a possible D gene is TRBD1 (5 bases). This CDR3 has 13 amino acids. Trimming removed 8 bases at V and 0 bases at J, with 13 bases between. Germline lookup yields CDR1 SQVTM and CDR2 ANQGSEA. CDR3 nucleotide sequence: TGCAGCTTCTTCAGGGCCATGAACACTGAAGCTTTCTTT. It codes for CSFFRAMNTEAFF.

The table lists this clonotype with many counts. V is TRBV10-3 and J is TRBJ1-5; 7 bases agree with TRBD1. Unmatched junction bases numbered 8, after V lost 6 bases and J lost 3 bases. CDR1 is ENHRY and CDR2 is SYGVKD in the germline V gene. The CDR3 has 15 residues. CDR3 protein: CAIRQGTVPNQPQHF. CDR3 nucleotides: TGTGCCATCAGGCAAGGGACAGTACCCAATCAGCCCCAGCATTTT.

This clonotype was recorded many times. The DNA of the CDR3 is TGTGCCTGGAGGGCAGGGGGTGCTGAAGCTTTCTTT. It is translated as CAWRAGGAEAFF. The gene calls are TRBV30 and TRBJ1-1; 7 bases align to TRBD1. V shed 3 bases, J shed 6 bases, and the junction held 4 bases outside the gene matches. Germline lookup yields CDR1 GTSNPN and CDR2 SVGIG (reference sequence). This CDR3 has 12 residues.

This clonotype was picked up many times. The chain links TRBV7-2 to TRBJ2-3; D call uncertain. The CDR3 totals 14 residues. Trimming removed 2 bases at V and 6 bases at J, with 12 bases between. Germline V gives CDR1 SGHTA, CDR2 FQGNSA. CDR3 in amino acids: CASSLRLPTDTQYF. The CDR3 nucleotides read TGTGCCAGCAGCTTACGCCTCCCGACGGATACGCAGTATTTT.